This TCR beta chain was sequenced for a study of blood T cell repertoires in COVID-19. At the level of the study: There were acute and convalescent COVID-19 samples, and they came from the United States, Italy and Spain. PBMCs, B-cell-depleted T cells, or T cells were the source of the cDNA or gDNA that made up the material.

The length of the CDR3 is 16 residues. Germline-derived CDR1 and CDR2 are SGDLS and YYNGEE. V was clipped by 3 bases and J by 2 bases; unmatched bases: 5. In the source study's methods: It was from reference gene primer amplification that nucleated cell counts were estimated. Sequencing used immunoSEQ multiplex PCR; TCRdb keeps in-frame clones, though not all of them. Clone size and the V and J calls come from that table; the DNA yielded D and trimming. The repertoire holds about 75,000 clones, with 80% to 95% as singletons. This sequence joins TRBV9 and TRBJ2-5, with 12 bases identical to TRBD2. The origin of this receptor is a human donor in a cohort sampled during active COVID-19. The sample taken for sequencing was peripheral blood. The CDR3 sequence: CASSGSSGGAQETQYF. The CDR3 nucleotides are TGTGCCAGCAGCGGATCTAGCGGGGGGGCACAAGAGACCCAGTACTTC.